This record concerns one T cell receptor beta chain sequence. The repertoire was sequenced with immunoSEQ multiplex PCR; TCRdb's copy has only in-frame clones and lacks some. The sample shows 60,000 to 70,000 clones, 82% of them seen only once. This specimen belongs to a study of OX40 agonist ivuxolimab in advanced cancers. This CDR3 has 16 residues. Per the germline V gene, CDR1 is MGHRA and CDR2 is YSYEKL. V shed 0 bases and J 4 bases; nucleotides not matched to a gene: 7. The sequenced sample was CD4+ or CD8+ T cells sorted from blood, obtained in a trial of the OX40 agonist ivuxolimab. The chain links TRBV4-1 to TRBJ2-5; 8 positions match TRBD2. This clonotype was obtained from an adult with an advanced solid tumor such as melanoma, head and neck, liver or kidney cancer. CDR3 bases: TGCGCCAGCAGCCAAGAGGAAGCGGGAGTGGGAGAGACCCAGTACTTC. This codes for CASSQEEAGVGETQYF.